A single sample gave rise to the 16 T cell receptor beta chains below, sequenced in a study of blood T cells in healthy people across ages. Through a sample-barcoded 5' primer and a J-beta primer mix, a second PCR was run for roughly 6 to 11 cycles. TCRdb reanalysed the 5' RACE reads using MiXCR and keeps one entry per CDR3 protein. The sample has about 1.4 million distinct CDR3 sequences, roughly 60% seen once. The sequencing sample was made of blood. These receptors all stem from a man between 18 and 35 years old in good health.

V and J are TRBV6-5 and TRBJ2-7; 9 nucleotides agree with TRBD1. Germline loops: CDR1 MNHEY, CDR2 SVGAGI. With 2 bases clipped from V and 5 bases from J, the junction kept 19 bases outside the gene matches. The CDR3 has 19 amino acids. For the CDR3, the DNA is TGTGCCAGCAGTTACCGACCGGAAGGGACAGGGTCTATCCAGGACGAGCAGTACTTC. Translation: CASSYRPEGTGSIQDEQYF.

This clonotype was seen only a few times. V is TRBV6-5 and J is TRBJ2-5; D is ambiguous. V lost 0 bases and J lost 5, with 7 bases in between. Germline-derived CDR1 and CDR2 are MNHEY and SVGAGI. CDR3 length: 13 residues. This CDR3 reads CASSYSRQETQYF. Written as DNA, the CDR3 is TGTGCCAGCAGTTACTCGAGGCAGGAGACCCAGTACTTC.

This chain connects TRBV6-2 or TRBV6-3 to TRBJ2-5, with D perhaps assigned TRBD1 or TRBD2 (5 bases each). CDR3 size: 14 residues. CDR1 is MNHEY and CDR2 is SVGEGT in the germline V gene. V shed 2 bases and J shed 5 bases, with 12 bases lying between them. CDR3 sequence (DNA): TGTGCCAGCAGTTACGGGACGCCGGTCGAGACCCAGTACTTC. Translating it yields CASSYGTPVETQYF.

This chain uses TRBV5-1 with TRBJ2-5; D not certain. The V gene lost 4 bases and the J gene lost 2 bases, with 15 bases spanning the gap. CDR1 and CDR2 from the germline V gene are SGHRS and YFSETQ. This CDR3 spans 15 amino acids. The CDR3: CASSPDRYLQETQYF. The CDR3 DNA reads as TGCGCCAGCAGCCCCGACCGATATTTACAAGAGACCCAGTACTTC.

The chain employs TRBV20-1 and TRBJ2-3; 12 positions match TRBD2. Germline loops: CDR1 DFQATT, CDR2 SNEGSKA (reference sequence). Germline trimming cut 2 bases from V and 6 bases from J; bases unmatched to any gene: 6. This CDR3 has 15 amino acids. The CDR3: CSARPTSGGKDTQYF. In DNA form, the CDR3 reads TGCAGTGCTAGACCCACTAGCGGGGGGAAGGATACGCAGTATTTT.

The chain recombines TRBV11-2 with TRBJ1-4; 9 nucleotides line up with TRBD1. Looked up from germline, CDR1 is SGHAT and CDR2 is FQNNGV. The CDR3 consists of 15 residues. The J segment lost 7 bases and the V segment lost 6 bases, leaving 9 bases of the junction unmatched. The CDR3 DNA is TGTGCCAGCAGTAACCTGGGACAGGGTAGTGAAAAACTGTTTTTT. Translated, it gives CASSNLGQGSEKLFF.

The rearrangement uses TRBV5-1 and TRBJ2-1; TRBD2 is a possible D gene (5 bases). The V end was cut by 0 bases, the J end by 5 bases, with 12 bases between. The length of the CDR3 is 15 residues. CDR1 and CDR2 from the germline V gene are SGHRS and YFSETQ. CDR3 loop: CASSLVARPDNEQFF. The DNA of the CDR3 is TGCGCCAGCAGCTTGGTAGCGAGACCCGACAATGAGCAGTTCTTC.

The chain joins TRBV20-1 to TRBJ2-7; no firm D call. This CDR3 has 15 residues. Germline V gene data show CDR1 as DFQATT and CDR2 as SNEGSKA (reference sequence). Trimming took off 1 base at V and 0 bases at J, with 13 bases between the two ends. DNA of the CDR3: TGCAGTGCTAGAGGCAGAGCTCAAGGCTCCTACGAGCAGTACTTC. Its translation: CSARGRAQGSYEQYF.

The chain joins TRBV15 to TRBJ2-6; TRBD1 might be the D (6 bases). The CDR3 consists of 16 residues. CDR1 LNHNV and CDR2 YYDKDF come from the germline V gene (reference sequence). V was pared by 3 bases and J by 2 bases, with 11 bases between. CDR3 region: CATSSDRTPGANVLTF. The CDR3 DNA reads TGTGCCACCAGCAGTGACAGGACACCTGGGGCCAACGTCCTGACTTTC. The entire variable domain, with the rest obtained from reference TRBV15 and TRBJ2-6, is as follows: DAMVIQNPRYQVTQFGKPVTLSCSQTLNHNVMYWYQQKSSQAPKLLFHYYDKDFNNEADTPDNFQSRRPNTSFCFLDIRSPGLGDTAMYLCATSSDRTPGANVLTFGAGSRLTVL.

The chain employs TRBV5-1 and TRBJ1-4; D uncertain. Trimming removed 4 bases from V and 2 bases from J, with 12 bases in between. CDR1 and CDR2 from the germline V gene are SGHRS and YFSETQ. CDR3 size: 15 residues. The CDR3 DNA is TGCGCCAGCAGCCCCCGCAGCCGGACTAATGAAAAACTGTTTTTT. It specifies CASSPRSRTNEKLFF.

There are a few counts of this clonotype. CDR3 coding DNA: TGTGCCAGCAGCCGGATAACTGGGACAGGGGGCGCTTACAATGAGCAGTTCTTC. This translates into CASSRITGTGGAYNEQFF. The chain is built from TRBV7-2 and TRBJ2-1; 12 positions agree with TRBD1. The V and J ends lost 5 bases and 4 bases, in that order; junction bases with no gene match: 12. The CDR3 extends over 18 amino acids. CDR1 is SGHTA and CDR2 is FQGNSA in the germline V gene.

V usage is TRBV4-1 and J usage is TRBJ2-5, with 8 bases matching TRBD2. Germline loops: CDR1 MGHRA, CDR2 YSYEKL. With V trimmed by 9 bases and J by 11 bases, 5 bases remained unmatched. The CDR3 spans 10 residues. In nucleotides, the CDR3 is TGCGCCAGTAGCGGGATGGAGCAGTACTTC. This gives the protein CASSGMEQYF.

This rearrangement joins TRBV29-1 to TRBJ1-4; weak D call: TRBD1 (5 bases). This CDR3 has 11 residues. V lost 4 bases to trimming and J lost 8 bases, with 8 bases between them. Germline V CDR1 and CDR2: SQVTM, ANQGSEA. The CDR3 loop reads CSVGGDEKLFF. The CDR3 nucleotides are TGCAGCGTTGGGGGCGACGAAAAACTGTTTTTT.

This clonotype has just a few counts. The CDR3 DNA follows: TGTGCCAGCTCGCAGCTGAACACCGGGGAGCTGTTTTTT. It codes for CASSQLNTGELFF. This chain connects TRBV14 to TRBJ2-2; D is unclear. V was clipped by 8 bases and J by 1 base, with 8 bases between them. The germline CDR1 and CDR2 sequences are SGHDN and FVKESK. The CDR3 covers 13 residues.

Concerning this clonotype: The junction differs from germline at one of its ends, possibly a read error. The chain joins TRBV2 to TRBJ2-7; TRBD1 might be the D (7 bases). The CDR3 is 15 residues long. The germline CDR1 and CDR2 sequences are SNHLY and FYNNEI. The CDR3 nucleotides read TGTGCCAGCAGTGAGGGGGGACAGCCAACCTACGAACAGTACTTC. Amino acids: CASSEGGQPTYEQYF. Using reference TRBV2 and TRBJ2-7 for the parts outside the CDR3, the full variable domain is EPEVTQTPSHQVTQMGQEVILRCVPISNHLYFYWYRQILGQKVEFLVSFYNNEISEKSEIFDDQFSVERPDGSNFTLKIRSTKLEDSAMYFCASSEGGQPTYEQYFGPGTRLTVT.

The genes are TRBV2 and TRBJ2-6; 10 nucleotides line up with TRBD1. Germline trimming cut 6 bases from V and 0 bases from J; bases unmatched to any gene: 20. The CDR3 has 22 residues. Germline-derived CDR1 and CDR2 are SNHLY and FYNNEI. The CDR3 region is CASSRKTGGLPKLLSGANVLTF. In nucleotides, the CDR3 is TGTGCCAGCAGCCGAAAGACAGGGGGCCTCCCCAAACTTCTCTCTGGGGCCAACGTCCTGACTTTC.